This T cell receptor (beta chain) appears in the sequencing data of a study of T cell repertoires in aging, cancer and after chemotherapy. Study context: Repeat sampling of healthy donors over several months to years showed clear clonal overlap. General study results and limits: Across the chemotherapy interval, each cancer cohort showed higher median generation probability, suggesting thymic rebound. Untreated cancer patients had significantly lower blood TCR diversity than age-matched healthy donors.

By share, this clonotype counts as medium-sized. What it recognizes is unknown. The template was genomic DNA from peripheral blood, not RNA. TRB rearrangements spanning V, D and J were amplified using mixed TRB-A/B primers. TCRdb fed the multiplex PCR reads into MiXCR, producing one record per CDR3 protein. Found here are about 11,000 distinct CDR3 sequences, 20% to 30% of them singletons; the top ten hold 1.9%. Germline CDR1 and CDR2: SEHNR and FQNEAQ (reference sequence). The V and J ends lost 5 bases and 4 bases, in that order; junction bases with no gene match: 6. The CDR3 sequence is 15 residues long.

This chain connects TRBV7-9 to TRBJ2-1; 9 bases are shared with TRBD2. This TCR derives from a human donor in good health. Sequenced sample: blood. In nucleotides, the CDR3 is TGTGCCAGCAGCGAACGGCGGGGGGGTTACAATGAGCAGTTCTTC. It encodes CASSERRGGYNEQFF.